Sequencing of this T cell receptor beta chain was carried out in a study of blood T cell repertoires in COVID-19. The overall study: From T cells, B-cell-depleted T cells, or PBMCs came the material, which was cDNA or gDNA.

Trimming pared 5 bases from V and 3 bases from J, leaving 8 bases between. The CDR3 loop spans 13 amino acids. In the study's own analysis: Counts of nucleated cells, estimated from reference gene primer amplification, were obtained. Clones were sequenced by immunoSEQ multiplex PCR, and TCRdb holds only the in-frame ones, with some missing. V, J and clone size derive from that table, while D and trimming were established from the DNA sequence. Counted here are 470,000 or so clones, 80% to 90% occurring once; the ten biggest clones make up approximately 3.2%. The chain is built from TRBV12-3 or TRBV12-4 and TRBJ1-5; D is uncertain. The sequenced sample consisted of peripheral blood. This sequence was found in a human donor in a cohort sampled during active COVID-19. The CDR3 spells CASSGQFNQPQHF. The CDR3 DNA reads TGTGCCAGCAGTGGGCAGTTCAATCAGCCCCAGCATTTT.